One and the same sample provided the 15 T cell receptor beta chains below, sequenced in a study of blood T cell repertoires in COVID-19 (TCRdb year 2020). Library construction relied on the immunoSEQ multiplex PCR assay. Imported from immuneACCESS, the table was reduced by TCRdb to in-frame sequences with V and J called. These copies leave out some clones; in studies compared against another copy, an unresolved V gene accounts for under half, and the cause of the remainder is not known. The sample table lists about 160,000 clones, approximately 85% of them with a count of one. The ten largest clones represent 1.1% of the sample. Input material: peripheral blood. The receptors originated from a middle-aged man with acute or convalescent COVID-19.

V is TRBV6-1 and J is TRBJ1-2, with D possibly TRBD1 on 6 matching bases. The germline V gene has CDR1 MNHNS and CDR2 SASEGT. V gave up 1 base and J gave up 3 bases, with 12 bases separating them. The CDR3 totals 15 residues. For the CDR3, the DNA is TGTGCCAGCAGTGAAGGACAGGCTAGCTACTATGGCTACACCTTC. Translation: CASSEGQASYYGYTF.

The rearrangement joins TRBV6-5 to TRBJ1-2, with a weak D call TRBD1 (5 bases). Trimming removed 6 bases at V and 4 bases at J, with 15 bases between. The germline V gene encodes CDR1 MNHEY and CDR2 SVGAGI. The CDR3 sequence is 14 residues long. The CDR3 DNA sequence: TGTGCCAGCAGACGGCCGGGACTTTTCTATGGCTACACCTTC. It codes for CASRRPGLFYGYTF.

The genes are TRBV23-1 and TRBJ1-1; no clear D. TRBV23-1 has ORF status, its function being uncertain. The CDR3 has 9 residues. Trimming shortened V by 8 bases and J by 7 bases, and 5 bases separated the two germline ends. The CDR3 coding sequence is TGCGCCAGCGATAGTGAAGCTTTCTTT. Translating it yields CASDSEAFF.

The chain has TRBV6-5 and TRBJ2-3, with TRBD1 matching over 7 bases. The CDR3 loop spans 14 amino acids. Trimming at V came to 6 bases and at J to 5 bases, leaving 8 bases not matched to a gene. CDR1 MNHEY and CDR2 SVGAGI come from the germline V gene. The CDR3 is CASRETGKGDTQYF. The CDR3 DNA sequence: TGTGCCAGCAGGGAGACAGGGAAAGGAGATACGCAGTATTTT.

J is TRBJ2-3 and V is TRBV3-1 (or the pseudogene TRBV3-2), with TRBD2 matching 8 bases. Germline trimming cut 0 bases from V and 6 bases from J; bases unmatched to any gene: 11. From germline, CDR1 is LGHDT and CDR2 YNNKEL (reference sequence). The CDR3 length is 17 residues. The CDR3, as DNA: TGTGCCAGCAGCCAAGAAAGGAAAGCGGGGGTCCCCGATACGCAGTATTTT. It encodes CASSQERKAGVPDTQYF.

The J gene is TRBJ1-1, the V gene TRBV18; 9 positions match TRBD1. V shed 3 bases and J 4 bases; nucleotides not matched to a gene: 6. Germline CDR1 reads KGHSH; CDR2 reads LQKENI. The length of the CDR3 is 15 residues. Written as DNA, the CDR3 is TGTGCCAGCTCACCCTCGGGACAGGGCAGCACTGAAGCTTTCTTT. Translating gives CASSPSGQGSTEAFF. Full variable domain (missing parts from reference TRBV18 and TRBJ1-1): NAGVMQNPRHLVRRRGQEARLRCSPMKGHSHVYWYRQLPEEGLKFMVYLQKENIIDESGMPKERFSAEFPKEGPSILRIQQVVRGDSAAYFCASSPSGQGSTEAFFGQGTRLTVV.

Regarding this clone: Additional DNA sequences in this sample encode the identical CDR3. The gene calls are TRBV9 and TRBJ1-3, with unresolved D. V gave up 0 bases and J gave up 7 bases, with 8 bases separating them. The CDR3 has 13 amino acids. CDR1 and CDR2 from the germline V gene are SGDLS and YYNGEE. CDR3 DNA sequence: TGTGCCAGCAGCGTAGGAGGTGGGAACACCATATATTTT. The encoded protein is CASSVGGGNTIYF.

The rearrangement joins TRBV18 to TRBJ1-1; the D is unclear. CDR3 length equals 13 residues. CDR1 is KGHSH, CDR2 LQKENI, per germline. V lost 6 bases and J lost 4, with 12 bases in between. The CDR3 coding sequence is TGTGCCAGCTCCGAAAACGGGGTCACTGAAGCTTTCTTT. Encoded protein: CASSENGVTEAFF.

The CDR3 region has the DNA TGTGCCAGCGGACAGGGCTACGAGCAGTACTTC. Amino acid sequence: CASGQGYEQYF. The genes are TRBV7-2 and TRBJ2-7; 8 nucleotides agree with TRBD1. V shed 8 bases, J shed 3 bases, and the junction held 0 bases outside the gene matches. Germline CDR1 and CDR2: SGHTA and FQGNSA. The CDR3 contains 11 residues.

This rearrangement joins TRBV5-1 to TRBJ2-3, with no clear D. This CDR3 is 15 amino acids long. The V and J ends lost 4 bases and 6 bases respectively, with 18 bases between them. CDR1 and CDR2 (germline): SGHRS, YFSETQ. The CDR3 nucleotides are TGCGCCAGCAGCCCCGGGTCCTTTACTTTGGATACGCAGTATTTT. Translating gives CASSPGSFTLDTQYF.

The V gene is TRBV6-2 or TRBV6-3, the J gene TRBJ2-3, with 9 bases that match TRBD1. Germline V gives CDR1 MNHEY, CDR2 SVGEGT. This CDR3 has 16 amino acids. V lost 5 bases to trimming and J lost 4 bases; unmatched junction nucleotides: 10. The CDR3 spells CASSPGTGFIADTQYF. The CDR3 DNA reads as TGTGCCAGCAGTCCCGGGACAGGGTTCATAGCAGATACGCAGTATTTT.

CDR3 sequence (DNA): TGTGCCAGCAGCTGGAGACTAGCGGGGCTCACAGATACGCAGTATTTT. This sequence encodes CASSWRLAGLTDTQYF. The gene calls are TRBV5-5 and TRBJ2-3; 11 positions agree with TRBD2. The J segment lost 2 bases and the V segment lost 3 bases, leaving 5 bases of the junction unmatched. Germline V gene data show CDR1 as SGHKS and CDR2 as YYEKEE (reference sequence). The CDR3 runs to 16 residues.

The chain is built from TRBV28 and TRBJ1-2; no firm D call. This CDR3 contains 13 residues. Trimming removed 5 bases at V and 13 bases at J, with 20 bases between. Germline V gene data show CDR1 as MDHEN and CDR2 as SYDVKM. The CDR3 loop is CASSTGRASSGTF. DNA for the CDR3: TGTGCCAGCAGTACCGGGAGGGCCTCTAGTGGCACCTTC.

The genes are TRBV29-1 and TRBJ1-2, with D uncertain. The CDR3 totals 11 residues. V lost 6 bases and J 8 bases, leaving 13 bases between the germline ends. Germline V gene sequence: CDR1 SQVTM, CDR2 ANQGSEA. DNA of the CDR3: TGCAGCGTCAGAACCCCTAGGGGCTACACCTTC. Translating it yields CSVRTPRGYTF.

This clone has only a few counts. The V call is TRBV3-1 (or the pseudogene TRBV3-2), the J call TRBJ2-1; D is possibly TRBD2 (5 bases). CDR3 length: 13 residues. The germline V and J ends were trimmed by 3 bases and 7 bases, with 10 bases remaining between them. Germline V gives CDR1 LGHDT, CDR2 YNNKEL (reference sequence). The CDR3 reads CASSHLLGNEQFF. CDR3 DNA: TGTGCCAGCAGCCACTTACTAGGGAATGAGCAGTTCTTC.